The 31 T cell receptor beta chains below were found in one sample sequenced in a study of T cell changes during pregnancy in multiple sclerosis. Repertoires were generated with immunoSEQ multiplex PCR, while TCRdb's copy carries only in-frame clones and drops some. The sample consists of 91,000 or so clones, approximately 92% of them appearing once. This specimen consisted of peripheral blood, obtained after pregnancy. Source of these receptors: a female donor with multiple sclerosis, enrolled in a pregnancy study.

The DNA for the CDR3 is TGTGCCAGTAGTCCCAGTTTGGGGGCCCACGAGCAGTACTTC. Translation gives CASSPSLGAHEQYF. V usage is TRBV19 and J usage is TRBJ2-7, with D possibly TRBD1 on 6 matching bases. CDR1 LNHDA and CDR2 SQIVND come from the germline V gene (reference sequence). V lost 5 bases and J 5 bases, leaving 16 bases between the germline ends. The CDR3 has 14 residues.

This clone was seen a few times. This chain connects TRBV18 to TRBJ2-2; maybe TRBD1 (6 bases). Germline CDR1 and CDR2: KGHSH and LQKENI. With 3 bases removed from V and 5 bases from J, the gap between germline ends came to 10 bases. The CDR3 is 14 residues long. CDR3 residues: CASSPNRETGELFF. The DNA of the CDR3 is TGTGCCAGCTCACCGAACAGGGAAACCGGGGAGCTGTTTTTT.

The chain is built from TRBV18 and TRBJ2-7, with 10 bases identical to TRBD1. This CDR3 has 17 amino acids. The J segment lost 5 bases and the V segment lost 0 bases, leaving 10 bases of the junction unmatched. The germline CDR1 and CDR2 sequences are KGHSH and LQKENI. The CDR3 nucleotides read TGTGCCAGCTCACCACCAGGCCCCCGACAGGGGGCAAACGAGCAGTACTTC. Translation: CASSPPGPRQGANEQYF. The full variable domain, with the rest looked up from reference TRBV18 and TRBJ2-7, is NAGVMQNPRHLVRRRGQEARLRCSPMKGHSHVYWYRQLPEEGLKFMVYLQKENIIDESGMPKERFSAEFPKEGPSILRIQQVVRGDSAAYFCASSPPGPRQGANEQYFGPGTRLTVT.

A note on this clone: The junction departs from germline at one end; a sequencing error may be responsible. V and J are TRBV14 and TRBJ2-1; D uncertain. CDR1 is SGHDN, CDR2 FVKESK, per germline. The CDR3 runs 11 residues. CDR3 sequence (DNA): TGTGCCAGCAGTTACTACGATGAGCAGTTCTTC. This gives the protein CASSYYDEQFF.

This clone is a singleton in its sample. The gene calls are TRBV18 and TRBJ2-7; the match to TRBD2 covers 11 bases. After removal of 6 bases from V and 4 bases from J, the junction contained 11 bases not matched to a gene. Per the germline V gene, CDR1 is KGHSH and CDR2 is LQKENI. The CDR3 is 16 amino acids. The CDR3 here is CASSVQVAGGSYEQYF. The CDR3 nucleotides read TGTGCCAGCTCCGTTCAGGTAGCGGGAGGGTCGTACGAGCAGTACTTC.

This clone showed up just once. DNA for the CDR3: TGTGCCAGCAGCCCCCGGGTATACTCTGGAAACACCATATATTTT. Translating it yields CASSPRVYSGNTIYF. The chain has TRBV14 and TRBJ1-3; no clear D. From germline, CDR1 is SGHDN and CDR2 FVKESK. The CDR3 runs to 15 residues. V lost 4 bases, J lost 0 bases, and 10 bases lay in between.

The chain joins TRBV16 to TRBJ1-1; D ambiguous. Trimming shortened V by 0 bases and J by 4 bases, and 12 bases separated the two germline ends. Germline CDR1 reads KGHSY; CDR2 reads FQNENV. The CDR3 totals 15 residues. In DNA, the CDR3 is TGTGCCAGCAGCCAATCATCCCCGCGGGGCACTGAAGCTTTCTTT. This gives the protein CASSQSSPRGTEAFF.

The chain combines TRBV14 with TRBJ1-3; no clear D gene. Germline V gene sequence: CDR1 SGHDN, CDR2 FVKESK. The germline V and J ends were trimmed by 5 bases and 2 bases, with 13 bases remaining between them. CDR3 size: 15 residues. The CDR3 spells CASSSSPNPGNTIYF. The DNA of the CDR3 is TGTGCCAGCAGCTCTAGTCCCAATCCTGGAAACACCATATATTTT.

The gene calls are TRBV4-3 and TRBJ1-2, with 7 bases aligning to TRBD1. CDR1 LGHNA and CDR2 YSLEER come from the germline V gene. V shed 4 bases and J 3 bases; nucleotides not matched to a gene: 8. The CDR3 has 15 residues. The chain's CDR3 is CASSPGQVLHYGYTF. The DNA of the CDR3 is TGCGCCAGCAGCCCAGGACAGGTGCTTCACTATGGCTACACCTTC.

This sequence joins TRBV6-5 and TRBJ2-3; 9 bases line up with TRBD1. CDR1 is MNHEY and CDR2 is SVGAGI in the germline V gene. Trimming cost V 6 bases and J 6 bases; bases outside gene matches: 7. This CDR3 spans 14 amino acids. This CDR3 reads CASSTGQGLDTQYF. As DNA, the CDR3 is TGTGCCAGCAGCACAGGACAGGGGCTCGATACGCAGTATTTT.

This chain links TRBV6-5 with TRBJ1-5; D unclear. Germline-derived CDR1 and CDR2 are MNHEY and SVGAGI. Trimming removed 5 bases at V and 1 base at J, with 12 bases between. The CDR3 covers 15 residues. The CDR3 loop is CASSPLPNSNQPQHF. CDR3 bases: TGTGCCAGCAGTCCCCTACCTAACAGCAATCAGCCCCAGCATTTT.

The gene calls are TRBV7-9 and TRBJ2-7, with 7 positions matching TRBD2. Germline V gives CDR1 SEHNR, CDR2 FQNEAQ (reference sequence). The ends lost 5 bases at V and 3 bases at J; junction bases unmatched: 13. This CDR3 region has 16 residues. As DNA, the CDR3 is TGTGCCAGCAGCCCCCCTATTGGCGGGGGAATCTACGAGCAGTACTTC. Its protein is CASSPPIGGGIYEQYF.

This rearrangement joins TRBV7-9 to TRBJ1-4, with unresolved D. CDR1 is SEHNR, CDR2 FQNEAQ, per germline (reference sequence). The germline V and J ends were trimmed by 3 bases and 6 bases, with 8 bases remaining between them. The CDR3 sequence is 13 residues long. In DNA form, the CDR3 reads TGTGCCAGCAGCTTCGCGGTCGATGAAAAACTGTTTTTT. It codes for CASSFAVDEKLFF.

The genes are TRBV30 and TRBJ1-6; tentative D call: TRBD1 (5 bases). The germline V gene has CDR1 GTSNPN and CDR2 SVGIG (reference sequence). V lost 5 bases and J lost 2, with 16 bases in between. This CDR3 is built from 16 residues. In DNA, the CDR3 is TGTGCCTGGGAAACTGCAGGGTCCCCCTATAATTCACCCCTCCACTTT. Translated, it gives CAWETAGSPYNSPLHF. The whole variable domain, remainder taken from reference TRBV30 and TRBJ1-6, is SQTIHQWPATLVQPVGSPLSLECTVEGTSNPNLYWYRQAAGRGLQLLFYSVGIGQISSEVPQNLSASRPQDRQFILSSKKLLLSDSGFYLCAWETAGSPYNSPLHFGNGTRLTVT.

The V and J genes are TRBV14 and TRBJ1-6, with D possibly being TRBD1 (6 bases). Trimming removed 1 base at V and 12 bases at J, with 16 bases between. Germline lookup yields CDR1 SGHDN and CDR2 FVKESK. The CDR3 has 15 amino acids. The CDR3 nucleotides are TGTGCCAGCAGCCAAGTAGGGGCAGGGGCCCTACCCCTCCACTTT. This translates into CASSQVGAGALPLHF.

The chain is built from TRBV5-6 and TRBJ2-7; 7 positions agree with TRBD1. J gave up 1 base and V 4 bases, and 11 bases lay outside the gene matches. Germline-derived CDR1 and CDR2 are SGHDT and YYEEEE. This CDR3 region has 16 residues. The CDR3 nucleotides read TGTGCCAGCAGCACCTCCGACAGGGCGTATTCCTACGAGCAGTACTTC. Its translation is CASSTSDRAYSYEQYF.

This clone was found once. The rearrangement links TRBV5-8 to TRBJ2-3, with TRBD2 matching 8 bases. The germline CDR1 and CDR2 sequences are SGHTS and YDEGEE. V was clipped by 2 bases and J by 1 base; unmatched bases: 3. CDR3 length: 15 amino acids. This CDR3 is CASSFGGVRTDTQYF. The CDR3 DNA reads as TGTGCCAGCAGCTTCGGGGGGGTTCGCACAGATACGCAGTATTTT.

J is TRBJ2-2 and V is TRBV11-2; 7 positions match TRBD1. Trimming at V came to 3 bases and at J to 6 bases, leaving 13 bases not matched to a gene. There are 17 residues in the CDR3. Germline CDR1 SGHAT, CDR2 FQNNGV. CDR3 in amino acids: CASSFSGTVFIPGELFF. The CDR3 DNA sequence: TGTGCCAGCAGCTTTTCCGGGACAGTTTTTATCCCCGGGGAGCTGTTTTTT.

The V and J genes are TRBV5-1 and TRBJ1-2; tentatively, D is TRBD1 (6 bases). This CDR3 spans 17 amino acids. Germline V gene sequence: CDR1 SGHRS, CDR2 YFSETQ. Trimming cost V 0 bases and J 1 base, with 16 bases left between them. The CDR3 bases are TGCGCCAGCAGCTTGGCGGCAGGGGATAGGAGTAACTATGGCTACACCTTC. Protein product: CASSLAAGDRSNYGYTF.

The CDR3 nucleotides read TGTGCCAGCAGGCAGAACAGGGTAAACACCGGGGAGCTGTTTTTT. Translation gives CASRQNRVNTGELFF. The V and J genes are TRBV7-2 and TRBJ2-2, with D tentatively TRBD1 (6 bases). V was pared by 6 bases and J by 2 bases, with 13 bases between. This CDR3 is 15 amino acids long. Germline V gene data show CDR1 as SGHTA and CDR2 as FQGNSA.

The CDR3 sequence is CASSQEWRQGQETQYF. Here the CDR3 DNA reads TGTGCCAGCAGCCAAGAATGGCGGCAGGGGCAAGAGACCCAGTACTTC. The rearrangement uses TRBV4-2 and TRBJ2-5, with D perhaps TRBD1 (6 bases). This CDR3 is 16 amino acids long. Trimming stripped 0 bases from V and 2 bases from J, with 13 bases between. CDR1 and CDR2 (germline): LGHNA, YNFKEQ.

The chain is built from TRBV4-3 and TRBJ1-2; D call uncertain. CDR1 is LGHNA, CDR2 YSLEER, per germline. The CDR3 consists of 14 residues. Trimming took off 2 bases at V and 7 bases at J, with 14 bases between the two ends. CDR3 sequence: CASSQRGYLGGYTF. The CDR3 coding sequence is TGCGCCAGCAGCCAACGGGGTTATTTAGGTGGCTACACCTTC.

The V call is TRBV2, the J call TRBJ1-2; 7 bases agree with TRBD1. With V trimmed by 7 bases and J by 5 bases, 10 bases remained unmatched. Germline CDR1 reads SNHLY; CDR2 reads FYNNEI. This CDR3 is 14 amino acids long. CDR3: CASTQGTDIYGYTF. The CDR3 nucleotides are TGTGCCAGCACCCAAGGGACAGACATTTATGGCTACACCTTC.

This clone was found once. The chain combines TRBV5-1 with TRBJ2-1; 7 nucleotides align to TRBD1. Germline CDR1 reads SGHRS; CDR2 reads YFSETQ. The CDR3 runs 16 residues. The V segment lost 2 bases and the J segment 2 bases; nucleotides outside the gene matches: 7. CDR3 bases: TGCGCCAGCAGCTTTTTTCGACAGGGCGCCTACAATGAGCAGTTCTTC. Translating gives CASSFFRQGAYNEQFF.

The rearrangement links TRBV4-1 to TRBJ2-7; 11 positions agree with TRBD2. The CDR3 runs 18 residues. V was clipped by 0 bases and J by 5 bases; unmatched bases: 12. Germline V gene data show CDR1 as MGHRA and CDR2 as YSYEKL. DNA of the CDR3: TGCGCCAGCAGCCAAGATCGGAATTTAGCGGGAGGGGCTGACGAGCAGTACTTC. It translates to CASSQDRNLAGGADEQYF.

This clone is a singleton in its sample. The V gene is TRBV5-5, the J gene TRBJ1-4; 11 bases agree with TRBD1. The ends lost 3 bases at V and 8 bases at J; junction bases unmatched: 9. CDR1 is SGHKS and CDR2 is YYEKEE in the germline V gene (reference sequence). This CDR3 is built from 16 residues. The CDR3 sequence is CASSSGTGGVWEKLFF. For the CDR3, the DNA is TGTGCCAGCAGCTCCGGGACAGGGGGGGTTTGGGAAAAACTGTTTTTT.

DNA for the CDR3: TGCAGCGTTGTAACTAGCGGGAGGGCCCTTCCTCTGGGGGAGCAGTACTTC. It encodes CSVVTSGRALPLGEQYF. The V gene is TRBV29-1, the J gene TRBJ2-7; TRBD2 aligns across 13 bases. V dropped 4 bases and J dropped 7; count of bases not matched to a gene: 16. The CDR3 totals 17 residues. Germline-derived CDR1 and CDR2 are SQVTM and ANQGSEA.

CDR3 DNA: TGTGCCAGCAGTTTATCACCCGGACAGGGCCCCTATGGCTACACCTTC. As protein: CASSLSPGQGPYGYTF. The V and J genes are TRBV27 and TRBJ1-2, with TRBD1 identical over 8 bases. Looked up from germline, CDR1 is MNHEY and CDR2 is SMNVEV (reference sequence). The J segment lost 4 bases and the V segment lost 0 bases, leaving 7 bases of the junction unmatched. This CDR3 region has 16 residues.

The chain uses TRBV2 and TRBJ2-7; TRBD1 matches at 10 bases. Germline CDR1 and CDR2: SNHLY and FYNNEI. J gave up 3 bases and V 4 bases, and 3 bases lay outside the gene matches. This CDR3 spans 14 amino acids. The CDR3 sequence: CASSVDRGGYEQYF. The CDR3 DNA follows: TGTGCCAGCAGTGTGGACAGGGGGGGCTACGAGCAGTACTTC. Looking up the rest from reference TRBV2 and TRBJ2-7 gives the full variable domain: EPEVTQTPSHQVTQMGQEVILRCVPISNHLYFYWYRQILGQKVEFLVSFYNNEISEKSEIFDDQFSVERPDGSNFTLKIRSTKLEDSAMYFCASSVDRGGYEQYFGPGTRLTVT.

The chain carries TRBV6-5 and TRBJ2-7, with 8 bases aligning to TRBD1. Trimming cost V 2 bases and J 3 bases; bases outside gene matches: 3. The germline V gene has CDR1 MNHEY and CDR2 SVGAGI. This CDR3 region has 14 residues. The CDR3 here is CASSYGDRFYEQYF. CDR3 nucleotide sequence: TGTGCCAGCAGTTACGGGGACAGGTTCTACGAGCAGTACTTC.

This clone was detected once. The J gene is TRBJ2-7, the V gene TRBV7-9, with D hard to call. This CDR3 region has 14 residues. Germline V gene lookup returns CDR1 SEHNR and CDR2 FQNEAQ (reference sequence). With 1 base removed from V and 2 bases from J, the gap between germline ends came to 9 bases. The CDR3 protein is CASSLVSQPYEQYF. Here the CDR3 DNA reads TGTGCCAGCAGCTTAGTCTCACAACCCTACGAGCAGTACTTC.